These 25 T cell receptor beta chains originate from one sample sequenced in a study of T cell responses to AZD1222 COVID-19 vaccine (dated by TCRdb to the early 2020s). What the time point label conveys for this sample: baseline before first vaccination. The library was produced with the immunoSEQ multiplex PCR assay. Here the immuneACCESS table is served through TCRdb, limited to in-frame sequences with V and J called. Missing clones are a known gap in these copies; in checked studies unresolved V genes cover under half, and the rest lacks a known reason. For this sample there are 150,000 or so clones; roughly 90% appear just once. The ten largest clones represent approximately 3.1% of the sample. The material sequenced was peripheral blood, taken on day 0 of AZD1222 vaccination. These TCRs come from an adult in good health.

The chain has TRBV15 and TRBJ1-1, with D tentatively TRBD1 (5 bases). Germline V gene data show CDR1 as LNHNV and CDR2 as YYDKDF (reference sequence). The CDR3 has 14 residues. The V and J ends lost 1 base and 3 bases respectively, with 9 bases between them. The DNA for the CDR3 is TGTGCCACCAGCAGAGGGGGCCTTTACACTGAAGCTTTCTTT. This translates into CATSRGGLYTEAFF. Using reference TRBV15 and TRBJ1-1 for the parts outside the CDR3, the full variable domain is DAMVIQNPRYQVTQFGKPVTLSCSQTLNHNVMYWYQQKSSQAPKLLFHYYDKDFNNEADTPDNFQSRRPNTSFCFLDIRSPGLGDTAMYLCATSRGGLYTEAFFGQGTRLTVV.

A single count supports this clone. CDR3 DNA sequence: TGTGCCACCCAAAGGTCTAGCGGGGAGGGTGAGCAGTTCTTC. Its protein product is CATQRSSGEGEQFF. The chain combines TRBV7-2 with TRBJ2-1; 9 bases line up with TRBD2. The CDR3 extends over 14 amino acids. The J segment lost 9 bases and the V segment lost 10 bases, leaving 13 bases of the junction unmatched. Germline V gene sequence: CDR1 SGHTA, CDR2 FQGNSA.

The chain is built from TRBV25-1 and TRBJ1-2; D unresolved. The CDR3 is made up of 12 amino acids. Germline V CDR1 and CDR2: MGHDK, SYGVNS. The V gene lost 6 bases and the J gene lost 8 bases, with 13 bases spanning the gap. The CDR3 here is CASRAEAEGYTF. The CDR3 region has the DNA TGTGCCAGCAGGGCCGAGGCAGAGGGCTACACCTTC.

This chain uses TRBV5-1 with TRBJ1-1; 11 bases are a match to TRBD1. Germline V gives CDR1 SGHRS, CDR2 YFSETQ. V lost 1 base, J lost 0 bases, and 5 bases stayed unmatched. The CDR3 is 17 amino acids. Written as DNA, the CDR3 is TGCGCCAGCAGCTTGAGGACAGGGGGCTTCGTGAACACTGAAGCTTTCTTT. This translates into CASSLRTGGFVNTEAFF.

This rearrangement joins TRBV29-1 to TRBJ1-3; D is possibly TRBD1 (5 bases). With 0 bases removed from V and 0 bases from J, the gap between germline ends came to 12 bases. Germline lookup yields CDR1 SQVTM and CDR2 ANQGSEA. The CDR3 covers 16 residues. CDR3 nucleotide sequence: TGCAGCGTTGAAGATAGAGCGACAGCCTCTGGAAACACCATATATTTT. As protein: CSVEDRATASGNTIYF.

This clone occurred a few times. This chain connects TRBV25-1 to TRBJ2-7; 9 nucleotides agree with TRBD1. The trim removed 4 bases at V and 0 bases at J, leaving 4 bases unmatched. CDR1 MGHDK and CDR2 SYGVNS come from the germline V gene. The CDR3 consists of 15 residues. The CDR3 loop is CASSGDRVSSYEQYF. Here the CDR3 DNA reads TGTGCCAGCAGTGGGGACAGGGTGAGCTCCTACGAGCAGTACTTC.

The chain carries TRBV7-9 and TRBJ2-1; the D gene is possibly TRBD2 (5 bases). Trimming took off 0 bases at V and 10 bases at J, with 10 bases between the two ends. Germline V gene lookup returns CDR1 SEHNR and CDR2 FQNEAQ (reference sequence). The CDR3 spans 13 residues. In nucleotides, the CDR3 is TGTGCCAGCAGCTTAGCCAGCCTAGCCGAGCAGTTCTTC. It specifies CASSLASLAEQFF.

The chain uses TRBV3-1 (or the pseudogene TRBV3-2) and TRBJ2-7; TRBD2 aligns across 9 bases. There are 14 residues in the CDR3. With 4 bases clipped from V and 1 base from J, the junction kept 2 bases outside the gene matches. CDR1 LGHDT and CDR2 YNNKEL come from the germline V gene (reference sequence). The CDR3 bases are TGTGCCAGCAGCCCTAGCGGGACTTCCTACGAGCAGTACTTC. It codes for CASSPSGTSYEQYF.

The chain uses TRBV7-2 and TRBJ1-6, with unresolved D. The CDR3 contains 13 residues. Germline CDR1 SGHTA, CDR2 FQGNSA. The V and J ends lost 2 bases and 7 bases respectively, with 6 bases between them. CDR3 sequence: CASSLSGNSPLHF. The CDR3 DNA is TGTGCCAGCAGCTTAAGTGGCAATTCACCCCTCCACTTT.

V is TRBV5-4 and J is TRBJ1-4; 8 bases are a match to TRBD1. Germline trimming cut 3 bases from V and 4 bases from J; bases unmatched to any gene: 5. Germline V gives CDR1 SGHNT, CDR2 YYREEE (reference sequence). The CDR3 extends over 15 amino acids. The CDR3, as DNA: TGTGCCAGCAGCTCCCGGGACAGGATTAATGAAAAACTGTTTTTT. Amino acids: CASSSRDRINEKLFF.

V gene TRBV7-4 combines with J gene TRBJ2-7, with TRBD1 identical over 7 bases. CDR1 is SGHVT and CDR2 is SQSDAQ in the germline V gene. V was pared by 4 bases and J by 4 bases, with 19 bases of the junction left unmatched. The CDR3 is 18 residues long. As DNA, the CDR3 is TGTGCCAGCAGCTCAACCCAATTCAGACAGGGCAAGGGGTACGAGCAGTACTTC. It specifies CASSSTQFRQGKGYEQYF.

The rearrangement joins TRBV28 to TRBJ1-2, with a weak D call TRBD1 (6 bases). The germline V gene encodes CDR1 MDHEN and CDR2 SYDVKM. CDR3 length equals 13 residues. The germline V and J ends were trimmed by 5 bases and 5 bases, with 12 bases remaining between them. The CDR3, as DNA: TGTGCCAGCAGTGCTGGACAGCAGTATGGCTACACCTTC. It translates to CASSAGQQYGYTF.

The chain couples TRBV30 to TRBJ2-7, with 7 bases aligning to TRBD1. CDR3 size: 13 residues. Germline-derived CDR1 and CDR2 are GTSNPN and SVGIG (reference sequence). V lost 8 bases to trimming and J lost 5 bases; unmatched junction nucleotides: 12. CDR3 coding DNA: TGTGCCGGGGGACAGTATGCCATCGACGAGCAGTACTTC. Translated: CAGGQYAIDEQYF.

This chain uses TRBV15 with TRBJ1-1, with D unresolved. The CDR3 length is 15 residues. Deletions cut 1 base from V and 1 base from J, with 10 bases between. Germline loops: CDR1 LNHNV, CDR2 YYDKDF (reference sequence). The CDR3 DNA sequence: TGTGCCACCAGCAGAGCCTTCGCAGAGAACACTGAAGCTTTCTTT. It yields the protein CATSRAFAENTEAFF.

J is TRBJ1-1 and V is TRBV10-1; 8 nucleotides line up with TRBD1. J was trimmed by 6 bases and V by 10 bases; bases with no gene match: 19. Germline loops: CDR1 WNHNN, CDR2 SYGVQD (reference sequence). The CDR3 totals 16 residues. The CDR3 loop is CATTRTGNGFNPEAFF. The DNA of the CDR3 is TGCGCCACCACCAGGACAGGGAATGGTTTTAATCCTGAAGCTTTCTTT.

The chain links TRBV5-5 to TRBJ2-3, with 7 bases fitting TRBD1. The CDR3 sequence is 15 residues long. V was pared by 2 bases and J by 6 bases, with 9 bases of the junction left unmatched. CDR1 and CDR2 (germline): SGHKS, YYEKEE (reference sequence). The CDR3 sequence: CASSLQGSTADTQYF. The CDR3 nucleotides are TGTGCCAGCAGCTTACAGGGGAGTACGGCGGATACGCAGTATTTT.

The chain has TRBV4-3 and TRBJ2-5; 7 nucleotides align to TRBD1. V trimming: 2 bases; J trimming: 4 bases; junction bases outside the gene matches: 1. Germline V lookup: CDR1 LGHNA, CDR2 YSLEER. The CDR3 is made up of 13 amino acids. CDR3 DNA sequence: TGCGCCAGCAGCCAAAACAGGGGAGAGACCCAGTACTTC. This gives the protein CASSQNRGETQYF.

J is TRBJ2-1 and V is TRBV27; TRBD2 agrees at 7 bases. V lost 5 bases to trimming and J lost 6 bases; unmatched junction nucleotides: 13. CDR1 MNHEY and CDR2 SMNVEV come from the germline V gene (reference sequence). The CDR3 spans 16 residues. The CDR3 here is CASSPHAGRVTNEQFF. For the CDR3, the DNA is TGTGCCAGCAGTCCCCATGCTGGGAGGGTTACCAATGAGCAGTTCTTC.

In the case of this clone: The junction does not match germline at one end; this may be a read error. V and J are TRBV7-2 and TRBJ2-2; D might be TRBD2 (5 bases). This CDR3 has 14 amino acids. CDR1 and CDR2 (germline): SGHTA, FQGNSA. CDR3 protein: CASTLSGMSGELFF. Here the CDR3 DNA reads TGTGCCAGCACCTTATCGGGAATGAGCGGGGAGCTGTTTTTT.

The chain is built from TRBV19 and TRBJ1-1; 7 bases are a match to TRBD1. V lost 1 base to trimming and J lost 11 bases; unmatched junction nucleotides: 4. This CDR3 is built from 12 residues. Per germline, CDR1 LNHDA and CDR2 SQIVND (reference sequence). For the CDR3, the DNA is TGTGCCAGTAGTATAGTACAGGGGAGCGCTTTCTTT. This sequence encodes CASSIVQGSAFF.

The CDR3 spells CASLGAMNTEAFF. In DNA, the CDR3 is TGTGCCAGCCTAGGGGCCATGAACACTGAAGCTTTCTTT. J is TRBJ1-1 and V is TRBV28, with a tentative D call TRBD1 (5 bases). Germline-derived CDR1 and CDR2 are MDHEN and SYDVKM. The CDR3 runs 13 residues. The ends were cut back, 8 bases at V and 0 bases at J, with 10 bases in the middle.

The genes are TRBV28 and TRBJ2-7; 8 bases match TRBD2. Germline CDR1 reads MDHEN; CDR2 reads SYDVKM. CDR3 length: 13 amino acids. The ends lost 8 bases at V and 3 bases at J; junction bases unmatched: 6. In nucleotides, the CDR3 is TGTGCCAGCCAGAGTAGCGGGGACTACGAGCAGTACTTC. Residues: CASQSSGDYEQYF. Together with reference TRBV28 and TRBJ2-7, the CDR3 gives the full variable domain: DVKVTQSSRYLVKRTGEKVFLECVQDMDHENMFWYRQDPGLGLRLIYFSYDVKMKEKGDIPEGYSVSREKKERFSLILESASTNQTSMYLCASQSSGDYEQYFGPGTRLTVT.

J is TRBJ2-5 and V is TRBV29-1; D possibly matches TRBD1 or TRBD2 (5 bases each). Germline V gene lookup returns CDR1 SQVTM and CDR2 ANQGSEA. Trimming pared 6 bases from V and 5 bases from J, leaving 16 bases between. The CDR3 length is 13 residues. The CDR3 DNA reads TGCAGCGTGACTGGATGGGGGTTGGAGACCCAGTACTTC. Encoded protein: CSVTGWGLETQYF.

This chain joins TRBV3-1 (or the pseudogene TRBV3-2) and TRBJ2-5; D is unresolved. Trimming cost V 5 bases and J 4 bases, with 11 bases left between them. Germline CDR1 and CDR2: LGHDT and YNNKEL (reference sequence). This CDR3 is built from 13 residues. CDR3: CASSVRASETQYF. CDR3 DNA: TGTGCCAGCAGCGTTCGAGCTTCAGAGACCCAGTACTTC.

This chain joins TRBV28 and TRBJ1-2; TRBD1 matches 7 bases. The length of the CDR3 is 13 residues. V was pared by 5 bases and J by 7 bases, with 7 bases of the junction left unmatched. The germline V gene has CDR1 MDHEN and CDR2 SYDVKM. CDR3 sequence (DNA): TGTGCCAGCAGTAGAACAGGGGCGGGTGGCTACACCTTC. Protein sequence: CASSRTGAGGYTF.